A single sample gave rise to the 15 T cell receptor beta chains below, sequenced in a study of CD8+ T cells in alopecia areata. The authors extracted RNA and reverse transcribed it into cDNA as the sequencing template. Generated by immunoSEQ multiplex PCR, the TCRdb table keeps only in-frame clones and is missing some. In total the sample includes 90,000 to 130,000 clones, none of them seen once. Sequencing input: lesional skin. The receptors come from a C3H/HeJ mouse with alopecia areata. MHC haplotype: H2-k.

This clone was counted a few times. At residue 9, the TCRdb protein departs from the DNA translation, so the protein shown here was derived from the DNA itself. Gene names are the mouse ones. The CDR3 end lies 3 residues beyond the end of the read and is filled in from the germline J gene. The chain joins TRBV19 to TRBJ1-3; 7 bases are shared with TRBD1. In germline, CDR1 is FNHDT, CDR2 SITEND (reference sequence). The CDR3 contains 12 residues. The CDR3: CASSIHRGTLYF. The sequenced CDR3 bases are TGTGCCAGCAGTATCCACAGGGGAACG.

A word on this clone: Mouse germline and gene names are used. The CDR3 goes on 4 residues after the read ends, and that part is filled in from the germline J gene. The chain is built from TRBV13-3 and TRBJ2-5, with unresolved D. Trimming left V 5 bases short and J 0 bases short, with 10 bases between. The CDR3 runs 14 residues. Germline loops: CDR1 NNHDY, CDR2 SYVADS. CDR3 DNA, as far as it was read: TGTGCCAGCAGCACACCTTTTAACCAAGAC. Amino acids: CASSTPFNQD. The whole CDR3 protein is CASSTPFNQDTQYF.

Concerning this clone itself: Any gene name here is a mouse gene name. Read sequence stops 4 residues before the CDR3 end, and the germline J gene provides the missing end. V is TRBV19 and J is TRBJ2-5, with 8 bases lining up with TRBD2. The CDR3 extends over 15 amino acids. CDR1 is FNHDT and CDR2 is SITEND in the germline V gene (reference sequence). CDR3 sequence: CASSISGGALDTQYF. CDR3 DNA (partial): TGTGCCAGCAGTATATCCGGGGGGGCGCTTGAC.

A word on this clone: The genes and germline here are from mouse. The sequence runs out 4 residues before the end of the CDR3; the remainder is reconstructed from the germline J gene. The chain is built from TRBV13-2 and TRBJ1-2; TRBD1 matches at 7 bases. This CDR3 is 14 amino acids long. Per germline, CDR1 NNHNN and CDR2 SYGAGS (reference sequence). V gave up 5 bases and J gave up 0 bases; unmatched junction bases: 4. The sequenced part of the CDR3 DNA is TGTGCCAGCGGGGACAGGAGTGCAAACTCC. Amino acid sequence: CASGDRSANS. The entire CDR3 is CASGDRSANSDYTF.

There are a few counts of this clone. Mouse germline and gene names are used. The CDR3 extends 4 residues past the end of the read, so its final part is completed from the germline J gene. J is TRBJ2-7 and V is TRBV13-3; 8 bases align to TRBD2. Germline V gene data show CDR1 as NNHDY and CDR2 as SYVADS. This CDR3 region has 14 residues. V lost 3 bases to trimming and J lost 2 bases; unmatched junction nucleotides: 4. Incomplete CDR3 DNA: TGTGCCAGCAGTGGAGGGACTGGCCCCTAT. Residues: CASSGGTGPY. The whole CDR3 is CASSGGTGPYEQYF.

Only a few counts were recorded for this clone. Germline and genes here are mouse. The CDR3 is cut off 4 residues early in the read; its end comes from the germline J gene. V and J are TRBV13-3 and TRBJ1-4, with TRBD1 identical over 8 bases. With 5 bases clipped from V and 0 bases from J, the junction kept 6 bases outside the gene matches. The germline V gene has CDR1 NNHDY and CDR2 SYVADS. This CDR3 comprises 16 residues. The CDR3 sequence: CASRAGTGLSNERLFF. CDR3 bases read: TGTGCCAGCAGGGCCGGGACAGGCCTTTCCAACGAA.

With regard to this clone: These gene names are mouse names. Coverage ceases 4 residues before the CDR3 finishes, and the germline J gene fills in the end. The chain joins TRBV14 to TRBJ2-1, with TRBD2 identical over 8 bases. CDR1 is SGHDT and CDR2 is FRDEAV in the germline V gene. Trimming cost V 1 base and J 3 bases; bases outside gene matches: 6. The CDR3 extends over 16 amino acids. CDR3 region: CASSFGWGALYAEQFF. The DNA read from the CDR3 is TGTGCCAGCAGTTTCGGCTGGGGGGCCCTCTATGCT.

Concerning this clone itself: Mouse germline and gene names are used. The CDR3 end falls 4 residues outside the read, so it is completed with the germline J gene. Within the sample, other DNA sequences also encode this same CDR3. This chain connects TRBV19 to TRBJ1-1; maybe TRBD1 (5 bases). This CDR3 spans 14 amino acids. Deletions cut 2 bases from V and 4 bases from J, with 12 bases between. Germline loops: CDR1 FNHDT, CDR2 SITEND (reference sequence). The CDR3 reads CASSIRGEGTEVFF. The CDR3 bases that were read are TGTGCCAGCAGTATTCGGGGGGAGGGCACA.

The table lists this clone with a few counts. Here the gene names and germline are mouse. The read gets to within 4 residues of the CDR3 end, and the germline J gene fills in the rest. V gene TRBV17 combines with J gene TRBJ2-2, with 12 bases lining up with TRBD2. The CDR3 loop spans 17 amino acids. J lost 0 bases, V lost 1 base, and 0 bases had no gene match. Germline assignment: CDR1 MNHDT and CDR2 YYDKIL. CDR3 in amino acids: CASSRGTGGANTGQLYF. The sequenced CDR3 bases are TGTGCTAGCAGTAGAGGGACTGGGGGGGCAAACACCGGG.

This clone was seen only a few times. Mouse gene names and germline throughout. The read ends 4 residues early relative to the CDR3; the germline J gene fills the gap. V usage is TRBV13-3 and J usage is TRBJ1-2, with D possibly TRBD1 on 6 matching bases. There are 14 residues in the CDR3. The V end lost 4 bases, the J end lost 0 bases, and 10 bases lay between the germline ends. The germline gives CDR1 NNHDY, CDR2 SYVADS. CDR3 protein: CASSRGHPNSDYTF. The covered CDR3 bases are TGTGCCAGCAGTAGGGGACACCCAAACTCC.

This clone came up a few times. Gene names are mouse gene names. The sequence runs out 4 residues before the end of the CDR3; the remainder is reconstructed from the germline J gene. The J gene is TRBJ2-1, the V gene TRBV19; 8 bases map to TRBD2. The trim removed 2 bases at V and 0 bases at J, leaving 4 bases unmatched. The length of the CDR3 is 16 residues. The germline CDR1 and CDR2 sequences are FNHDT and SITEND (reference sequence). The CDR3 spells CASSMLGGRNYAEQFF. The sequenced CDR3 bases are TGTGCCAGCAGTATGCTGGGGGGTCGTAACTATGCT.

A few counts support this clone. Germline and genes here are mouse. The read gets to within 4 residues of the CDR3 end, and the germline J gene fills in the rest. V usage is TRBV13-1 and J usage is TRBJ1-4, with TRBD1 matching 9 bases. The CDR3 loop spans 15 amino acids. Germline CDR1 reads NSHNY; CDR2 reads SYGAGN. The CDR3 here is CASSDAGQGGERLFF. Incomplete CDR3 DNA: TGTGCCAGCAGTGATGCGGGACAGGGAGGCGAA.

This clone was counted a few times. Gene names are the mouse ones. The read comes to an end 4 residues before the CDR3 does, leaving the germline J gene to fill in the end. The chain links TRBV13-3 to TRBJ2-5, with D perhaps matching TRBD2 (7 bases). The CDR3 extends over 17 amino acids. Germline loops: CDR1 NNHDY, CDR2 SYVADS. Trimming stripped 0 bases from V and 2 bases from J, with 16 bases between. CDR3 sequence: CASSDAMGGRVQDTQYF. The CDR3 DNA, read in part, is TGTGCCAGCAGTGATGCAATGGGGGGCCGGGTCCAAGAC.

On this clone itself: Genes here carry mouse names. The missing CDR3 end, 4 residues past where the read stops, is filled in from the germline J gene. This chain connects TRBV19 to TRBJ2-1, with 11 nucleotides matching TRBD1. Germline V CDR1 and CDR2: FNHDT, SITEND (reference sequence). With V trimmed by 5 bases and J by 0 bases, 16 bases remained unmatched. This CDR3 is built from 20 residues. This chain's CDR3 is CASSLLFLPGQGDNYAEQFF. The sequenced CDR3 bases are TGTGCCAGCAGCCTATTATTCCTGCCGGGACAGGGGGATAACTATGCT.

To note about this clone: Germline and genes: mouse. The CDR3 loop reads CASSSHNSYEQYF. CDR3 bases read: TGTGCTAGCAGTAGCCACAACTCCTAT. This chain links TRBV17 with TRBJ2-7; unclear D gene. The read gets to within 4 residues of the CDR3 end, and the germline J gene fills in the rest. V gave up 3 bases and J gave up 0 bases, with 6 bases separating them. This CDR3 has 13 residues. Germline V gives CDR1 MNHDT, CDR2 YYDKIL.